This passage covers 8 T cell receptor beta chains from one sample sequenced in a study of blood T cell repertoires in COVID-19. Assay used: immunoSEQ multiplex PCR; TCRdb lists only in-frame clones, some missing. The sample lists a few hundred thousand clones; approximately 82% were seen once. Sequencing input: peripheral blood. Source of these receptors: a woman between 18 and 30 years old with acute or convalescent COVID-19.

This chain links TRBV30 with TRBJ1-1; no clear D gene. In germline, CDR1 is GTSNPN, CDR2 SVGIG (reference sequence). The CDR3 spans 14 residues. Between the trimmed V and J ends, which lost 0 bases and 10 bases, there was a span of 18 bases. The CDR3 region is CAWSVIPGGEGAFF. The CDR3 DNA is TGTGCCTGGAGTGTAATCCCCGGTGGGGAGGGAGCTTTCTTT.

The chain combines TRBV5-4 with TRBJ2-3, with 9 positions matching TRBD2. This CDR3 spans 15 amino acids. CDR1 is SGHNT, CDR2 YYREEE, per germline (reference sequence). The V gene end was trimmed by 9 bases and the J gene end by 0 bases; junction bases not matched to a gene: 8. Here the CDR3 reads CAIPLAGASTDTQYF. CDR3 nucleotide sequence: TGTGCCATTCCCTTAGCGGGAGCTAGCACAGATACGCAGTATTTT.

The V call is TRBV24-1, the J call TRBJ2-2; D possibly corresponds to TRBD1 (5 bases). Trimming cost V 5 bases and J 7 bases, with 10 bases left between them. Germline assignment: CDR1 KGHDR and CDR2 SFDVKD. The CDR3 covers 13 residues. The CDR3 DNA follows: TGTGCCACCAGTGGCGGACAAGTCGGGGAGCTGTTTTTT. Translation gives CATSGGQVGELFF.

The rearrangement uses TRBV5-6 and TRBJ2-3, with 11 positions matching TRBD2. CDR1 is SGHDT, CDR2 YYEEEE, per germline. The CDR3 runs to 15 residues. Trimming took 5 bases from V and 4 from J; bases not matched to a gene: 6. The CDR3 reads CASRLLAGVSDTQYF. Here the CDR3 DNA reads TGTGCCAGCAGGTTACTAGCGGGAGTTTCAGATACGCAGTATTTT.

The J gene is TRBJ1-4, the V gene TRBV6-5; 8 bases align to TRBD1. V lost 6 bases and J lost 3; bases outside the gene matches: 3. The CDR3 runs to 14 residues. CDR1 is MNHEY and CDR2 is SVGAGI in the germline V gene. The CDR3, as DNA: TGTGCCAGCAGACCAGGGGGCTCTAATGAAAAACTGTTTTTT. This sequence encodes CASRPGGSNEKLFF.

The gene calls are TRBV28 and TRBJ2-3; 11 bases line up with TRBD2. The length of the CDR3 is 19 residues. From germline, CDR1 is MDHEN and CDR2 SYDVKM. The junction had 20 bases not matched to a gene; V was cut back by 8 bases and J by 4 bases. CDR3 nucleotide sequence: TGTGCCAGCGAGGGAGTTAACTTTAAACTAGCGGGAGTTGCAGATACGCAGTATTTT. Translated: CASEGVNFKLAGVADTQYF.

The genes are TRBV27 and TRBJ2-3, with 12 bases fitting TRBD2. CDR3 length: 17 amino acids. Germline V gene lookup returns CDR1 MNHEY and CDR2 SMNVEV (reference sequence). V lost 2 bases to trimming and J lost 6 bases; unmatched junction nucleotides: 9. This CDR3 reads CASSLGLAGGPEDTQYF. The DNA of the CDR3 is TGTGCCAGCAGTTTAGGGCTAGCGGGAGGGCCGGAGGATACGCAGTATTTT.

The chain employs TRBV4-1 and TRBJ2-2, with 8 bases lining up with TRBD1. Trimming took 5 bases from V and 5 from J; bases not matched to a gene: 10. CDR1 is MGHRA and CDR2 is YSYEKL in the germline V gene. The CDR3 length is 16 residues. DNA of the CDR3: TGCGCCAGCAGCTATGGCCCCAGGGGGCAGACCGGGGAGCTGTTTTTT. Its protein product is CASSYGPRGQTGELFF.